These 3 T cell receptor beta chains share one sample of origin, sequenced in a study of cytomegalovirus exposure and HLA in healthy donors (dated by TCRdb to about 2017). Library construction relied on the immunoSEQ multiplex PCR assay. A mixture of 60 forward primers for TCR Vbeta segments and 13 reverse primers for TCR Jbeta segments was used in the multiplex PCR. TCRdb carries this immuneACCESS record with in-frame sequences only. Its versions omit some clonotypes, under half of them owing to an unresolved V gene in the studies checked, with the rest unexplained. The sample includes 120,000 to 150,000 clones, with more than 70% observed a single time. The top ten clonotypes cover approximately 3.2% of the sample. Sequencing was done on a sample of PBMCs. The origin of the receptors is a middle-aged man in good health and CMV-seronegative.

The count of this clone is one. The chain carries TRBV25-1 and TRBJ1-6; 7 bases map to TRBD1. The CDR3 loop spans 15 amino acids. V was pared by 6 bases and J by 12 bases, with 14 bases of the junction left unmatched. The germline V gene has CDR1 MGHDK and CDR2 SYGVNS. The CDR3 region has the DNA TGTGCCAGCAGCGCCCCCGAGACAGGGTCCCAACCCCTCCACTTT. It specifies CASSAPETGSQPLHF.

J is TRBJ1-5 and V is TRBV19; 7 bases agree with TRBD1. The germline V gene encodes CDR1 LNHDA and CDR2 SQIVND (reference sequence). There are 17 residues in the CDR3. V lost 6 bases to trimming and J lost 2 bases; unmatched junction nucleotides: 13. The CDR3 reads CASRYRDTGVGNQPQHF. Written as DNA, the CDR3 is TGTGCCAGTAGGTACCGAGATACAGGGGTCGGCAATCAGCCCCAGCATTTT.

Points on this clone: An end of the junction does not agree with germline; a read error may underlie this. The chain couples TRBV4-2 to TRBJ1-2, with D maybe TRBD1 (5 bases). The length of the CDR3 is 15 residues. The germline gives CDR1 LGHNA, CDR2 YNFKEQ. This CDR3 reads CAGSQEAGGNYGYTF. The DNA for the CDR3 is TGTGCCGGCAGCCAAGAAGCCGGGGGTAACTATGGCTACACCTTC.